This T cell receptor (beta chain) is from a study of cytomegalovirus exposure and HLA in healthy donors. Only a few counts were recorded for this clone. Its antigen is still unknown. Points from the study as a whole: Analyses of presence and absence presupposed an approximately uniform sequencing depth across donors. Investigators reported 150 to 200 TCR beta chains as tied to cytomegalovirus.

Each donor was healthy, and each was a bone marrow donor. 13 Jbeta primers and 60 Vbeta primers were used for the PCR. In the source study's methods: In a later analysis, about 11 million of 75 million to 90 million unique beta chains occurred in at least two donors. Clones were sequenced by immunoSEQ multiplex PCR, and TCRdb holds only the in-frame ones, with some missing. Clonal size and the V and J genes are those of that table, whereas D and trimming came from the DNA. The sample includes hundreds of thousands of clones, about three quarters of them seen just once. Germline trimming cut 2 bases from V and 1 base from J; bases unmatched to any gene: 7. CDR1 MNHNY and CDR2 SVGAGI come from the germline V gene (reference sequence). CDR3 length: 16 residues.

This chain links TRBV6-6 with TRBJ2-5; TRBD2 aligns across 7 bases. The receptor was derived from a boy aged 10-17 years in good health and CMV-seronegative. The specimen sequenced was PBMCs. The CDR3 bases are TGTGCCAGCAGTTACAGCCACGGGAGGTTCCAAGAGACCCAGTACTTC. The encoded protein is CASSYSHGRFQETQYF.